The sequence of this TCR beta chain was determined in a study of early T cells in non-severe SARS-CoV-2 infection. This CDR3 is 15 amino acids long. V trimming: 6 bases; J trimming: 7 bases; junction bases outside the gene matches: 9. The germline V gene encodes CDR1 SNHLY and CDR2 FYNNEI. The table lists this clonotype with many counts. TCRdb re-derived calls from the 5' RACE reads in MiXCR, one entry per CDR3 protein. Among tens of thousands of distinct CDR3 sequences, about 4.4% were seen once, and the ten largest hold approximately 4.7%. The sequencing sample was made of whole blood. The sequence was collected from an adult who was a healthcare worker with PCR-confirmed SARS-CoV-2 infection or an uninfected control (not recorded which). This sequence joins TRBV2 and TRBJ1-2; TRBD1 matches at 12 bases. CDR3 DNA sequence: TGTGCCAGCAGACAACGGGACAGGGGGCTGGGTGGCTACACCTTC. Translated: CASRQRDRGLGGYTF.